Sequencing of this T cell receptor beta chain was carried out in a study of T-cell reconstitution after alpha-beta-depleted transplantation in children. Study-wide points: A year post-transplant, T-cell counts and diversity derived mostly from newly produced T cells. About two months after transplant, alpha-beta T cells reportedly came from several hundred expanded graft clones.

The library targeted TCRbeta and was prepared with unique molecular identifiers. TCRdb re-called the PCR reads through MiXCR, storing one row per CDR3 protein. The sample consists of just over 950,000 distinct CDR3 sequences, roughly 29% of them appearing once. V dropped 5 bases and J dropped 7 bases, with 18 bases sitting between them. The CDR3 has 15 residues. From germline, CDR1 is SGHTA and CDR2 FQGTGA. This clonotype was seen only a few times. Its specificity is unknown. The TCR was taken from a boy younger than two who had a stem cell transplant for SCID, so the T cells may come from the graft donor. The sequencing used PBMCs, mostly from graft donor cells, collected 360 days after TCRalphabeta/CD19-depleted stem cell transplant. This chain connects TRBV7-3 to TRBJ2-1; a weak D match, TRBD1 (5 bases). Here the CDR3 DNA reads TGTGCCAGCAGCCTTATCGACAGTACTCTGAATGAGCAGTTCTTC. Its translation: CASSLIDSTLNEQFF.